This is a list of T cell receptor beta chains from one sample in a study of blood T cell repertoires in COVID-19. Data came from immunoSEQ multiplex PCR; TCRdb stores just in-frame clones and leaves some out. The data hold 250,000 or so clones, with around nine tenths observed a single time. Sequenced: peripheral blood. The receptor set was obtained from a man younger than 40 with active or convalescent COVID-19. Both conserved end residues are part of each CDR3. A D gene is named only where the DNA matches it firmly. Size is omitted from some rows. Given values are once, few, many or a class for expanded clones.

j_call,d_call,v_call,clone_size,cdr3_aa,cdr3_nt
TRBJ2-2,-,TRBV7-7,-,CASSPDSLITGELFF,TGTGCCAGCAGCCCTGACAGCCTGATCACCGGGGAGCTGTTTTTT
TRBJ2-7,-,TRBV19,-,CASSTGTLLHEQYF,TGTGCCAGCTCAACCGGGACACTCCTCCACGAGCAGTACTTC
TRBJ2-1,TRBD2,TRBV6-2/TRBV6-3,-,CASSSAAGGASLHNEQFF,TGTGCCAGCAGTTCCGCGGCGGGGGGCGCATCCCTTCACAATGAGCAGTTCTTC
TRBJ2-3,-,TRBV5-4,-,CASSYSLDTQYF,TGTGCCAGCAGCTATAGCCTGGATACGCAGTATTTT
TRBJ2-5,-,TRBV19,-,CASSRAPGRETQYF,TGTGCCAGTAGTCGGGCTCCAGGGCGGGAGACCCAGTACTTC
TRBJ2-1,-,TRBV19,few,CASTSDRSSSYNEQFF,TGTGCCAGTACGTCCGACAGGAGCAGCTCCTACAATGAGCAGTTCTTC
TRBJ2-1,TRBD2,TRBV2,-,CASSESLAGDNEQFF,TGTGCCAGCAGTGAAAGCCTAGCGGGGGACAATGAGCAGTTCTTC
TRBJ2-5,-,TRBV7-9,-,CASSLGTGGETQYF,TGTGCCAGCAGCTTAGGGACCGGCGGGGAGACCCAGTACTTC
TRBJ2-5,TRBD2,TRBV5-1,once,CASSLTSGGVSETQYF,TGCGCCAGCAGCTTGACTAGCGGGGGAGTATCAGAGACCCAGTACTTC
TRBJ1-2,-,TRBV3-1/TRBV3-2,-,CASSLNTGHYGYTF,TGTGCCAGCAGTCTTAATACAGGGCACTATGGCTACACCTTC
TRBJ1-5,-,TRBV3-1/TRBV3-2,-,CASSQRNNQIAQHF,TGTGCCAGCAGCCAGAGAAATAATCAAATAGCCCAGCATTTT
TRBJ1-4,TRBD1,TRBV12-3/TRBV12-4,-,CASSSGTGEKLFF,TGTGCCAGCAGTTCCGGGACAGGCGAAAAACTGTTTTTT